This is a list of T cell receptor beta chains from one sample in a study of blood T cells in healthy people across ages. TCRdb processed the 5' RACE reads anew with MiXCR; each CDR3 protein has one entry. The sample includes some 760,000 distinct CDR3 sequences, 20% to 25% seen only once; the top ten take just under 9.5%. In addition, the sample was reused for a study of T cells of mothers and their children.

The sample was blood. The source is a boy aged 5-17 years in good health. Each CDR3 is given with its conserved first and last residue. Fields, in order: clone size, V gene, CDR3 length, J gene, D gene, CDR3 DNA, CDR3 protein. A D gene is named only where the DNA matches it firmly. Clone size appears in some rows only: once, few, many, or a class for an expanded clone.

size: few
V: TRBV10-2
length: 16
J: TRBJ1-4
D: .
DNA: TGCGCCAGCAGTGTGGGGGTCGGGGGACCCAATGAAAAACTGTTTTTT
CDR3: CASSVGVGGPNEKLFF

size: few
V: TRBV13
length: 13
J: TRBJ2-7
D: TRBD1
DNA: TGTGCCAGCAGCTTAAGGGCAGGGGGCGAGCAGTACTTC
CDR3: CASSLRAGGEQYF

size: .
V: TRBV27
length: 17
J: TRBJ1-4
D: .
DNA: TGTGCCAGCAGTCCCGGACCCCTTTATGCAACTAATGAAAAACTGTTTTTT
CDR3: CASSPGPLYATNEKLFF

size: .
V: TRBV4-1
length: 16
J: TRBJ1-1
D: .
DNA: TGCGCCAGCAGCCAAGAGTCGGAGGGGTCTTACACTGAAGCTTTCTTT
CDR3: CASSQESEGSYTEAFF

size: .
V: TRBV24-1
length: 11
J: TRBJ1-1
D: .
DNA: TGTGCCACCAGTGATATGGGCAGGGTTTTATTT
CDR3: CATSDMGRVLF

size: few
V: TRBV7-3
length: 16
J: TRBJ2-2
D: .
DNA: TGTGCCAGCAGCTTAATAGGGACTTCGAACACCGGGGAGCTGTTTTTT
CDR3: CASSLIGTSNTGELFF

size: .
V: TRBV27
length: 16
J: TRBJ2-1
D: .
DNA: TGTGCCAGCAGTTTGTTAGTGGGAAGGTATCTCAATGAGCAGTTCTTC
CDR3: CASSLLVGRYLNEQFF

size: .
V: TRBV29-1
length: 13
J: TRBJ2-5
D: .
DNA: TGCAGTGTGAGAGGACAGTACCAAGAGACCCAGTACTTC
CDR3: CSVRGQYQETQYF

size: few
V: TRBV28
length: 14
J: TRBJ1-4
D: .
DNA: TGTGCCAGCAGTCTAACTACAACTAATGAGAAACTGTTTTTT
CDR3: CASSLTTTNEKLFF

size: .
V: TRBV5-6
length: 14
J: TRBJ2-7
D: .
DNA: TGTGCCAGCAGCTTGGGGGCTAGCTTCTACGAGCAGTACTTC
CDR3: CASSLGASFYEQYF

size: many
V: TRBV25-1
length: 13
J: TRBJ2-5
D: TRBD2
DNA: TGTGCCAGCAGTCCTACTAGCGGGGAGACCCAGTACTTC
CDR3: CASSPTSGETQYF

size: .
V: TRBV6-2/TRBV6-3
length: 15
J: TRBJ1-1
D: .
DNA: TGTGCCAGCAGTTGGGGGGCTGGAAGAAACACTGAAGCTTTCTTT
CDR3: CASSWGAGRNTEAFF

size: .
V: TRBV6-1
length: 14
J: TRBJ2-2
D: TRBD1
DNA: TGTGCCAGCAGTGTGGGACAGGCTCAACGGGAGCTGTTTTTT
CDR3: CASSVGQAQRELFF

size: .
V: TRBV7-2
length: 15
J: TRBJ2-7
D: TRBD2
DNA: TGTGCCAGCAGCTTAGGGACTAGCGTCACCTACGAGCAGTACTTC
CDR3: CASSLGTSVTYEQYF

size: few
V: TRBV29-1
length: 12
J: TRBJ2-2
D: .
DNA: TGCAGCGTTGAAGCGGAAACCGGGGAGCTGTTTTTT
CDR3: CSVEAETGELFF

size: .
V: TRBV25-1
length: 15
J: TRBJ1-1
D: .
DNA: TGTGTCAGCAGTGAATGGGGGAGGGGGACGACTGAAGCTTTCTTT
CDR3: CVSSEWGRGTTEAFF

size: few
V: TRBV6-2/TRBV6-3
length: 16
J: TRBJ1-2
D: .
DNA: TGTGCCAGCAGTTACCCGGGCGAGGACAGCCTGAGGGGCTACACCTTC
CDR3: CASSYPGEDSLRGYTF

size: .
V: TRBV6-6
length: 16
J: TRBJ1-5
D: .
DNA: TGTGCCAGCAGTTACTCCCCGCAGTATAGCAATCAGCCCCAGCATTTT
CDR3: CASSYSPQYSNQPQHF

size: few
V: TRBV7-3
length: 14
J: TRBJ2-3
D: .
DNA: TGTGCCAGCAGCTTATGGGACCGCACAGATACGCAGTATTTT
CDR3: CASSLWDRTDTQYF

size: few
V: TRBV7-2
length: 14
J: TRBJ2-5
D: .
DNA: TGTGCCAGCATGGTAGATCGGCTCCAAGAGACCCAGTACTTC
CDR3: CASMVDRLQETQYF

size: .
V: TRBV29-1
length: 15
J: TRBJ2-5
D: .
DNA: TGCAGCGTTGAATTCCCGGGGGCAGGGCAAGAGACCCAGTACTTC
CDR3: CSVEFPGAGQETQYF

size: few
V: TRBV12-3/TRBV12-4
length: 12
J: TRBJ1-6
D: .
DNA: TGTGCCAGCAGTTTGCCCACCCGACCCCTCCACTTT
CDR3: CASSLPTRPLHF

size: .
V: TRBV7-6
length: 15
J: TRBJ2-1
D: TRBD2
DNA: TGTGCCAGCAGCACAGCGGGGGGCCCCTACAATGAGCAGTTCTTC
CDR3: CASSTAGGPYNEQFF

size: .
V: TRBV5-1
length: 17
J: TRBJ2-3
D: TRBD2
DNA: TGCGCCAGCAGCACCGGGACTAGCGGGAGCGGGACAGATACGCAGTATTTT
CDR3: CASSTGTSGSGTDTQYF

size: few
V: TRBV24-1
length: 18
J: TRBJ2-1
D: TRBD2
DNA: TGTGCCACCAGTGAGGAGCGCCGACTAGCGGGGGCGAGGGATGAGCAGTTCTTC
CDR3: CATSEERRLAGARDEQFF

size: .
V: TRBV20-1
length: 15
J: TRBJ2-5
D: TRBD1
DNA: TGCAGTGCTAGTGAGGGGGCCCTAAGGGAAGAGACCCAGTACTTC
CDR3: CSASEGALREETQYF

size: .
V: TRBV29-1
length: 14
J: TRBJ1-4
D: TRBD1
DNA: TGCAGCGTGTTAGACAGGGCTGCAGGCCAAAAACTGTTTTTT
CDR3: CSVLDRAAGQKLFF

size: .
V: TRBV7-6
length: 16
J: TRBJ2-2
D: TRBD1
DNA: TGTGCCAGCAGTATCACTCAGGGGGCAGGATCCGGGGAGCTGTTTTTT
CDR3: CASSITQGAGSGELFF

size: once
V: TRBV10-3
length: 16
J: TRBJ2-3
D: .
DNA: TGTGCCACCGGGCTTGGCGGAACATCGGGCGCAGATACGCAGTATTTT
CDR3: CATGLGGTSGADTQYF

size: .
V: TRBV7-2
length: 15
J: TRBJ2-7
D: TRBD2
DNA: TGTGCCAGCAGCTCCACTAGCGGGGACTCCTACGAGCAGTACTTC
CDR3: CASSSTSGDSYEQYF

size: .
V: TRBV29-1
length: 12
J: TRBJ2-5
D: TRBD1
DNA: TGCAGCTACAACAGGGGGGAAGAGACCCAGTACTTC
CDR3: CSYNRGEETQYF

size: .
V: TRBV7-9
length: 14
J: TRBJ1-1
D: .
DNA: TGTGCCAGCAGCTTAACGGGGTGGACCACTGAAGCTTTCTTT
CDR3: CASSLTGWTTEAFF

size: .
V: TRBV20-1
length: 15
J: TRBJ1-5
D: TRBD1
DNA: TGCAGTGCTACCGGGACAGGGGTTTTCAATCAGCCCCAGCATTTT
CDR3: CSATGTGVFNQPQHF

size: .
V: TRBV20-1
length: 14
J: TRBJ2-7
D: TRBD1
DNA: TGCAGTGCTGGACAGGGGGCGGCGTTGGGCGAGCAGTACTTC
CDR3: CSAGQGAALGEQYF

size: few
V: TRBV25-1
length: 14
J: TRBJ2-7
D: TRBD2
DNA: TGTGCCAGCAAGAGGGCGGGAGAAAACTACGAGCAGTACTTC
CDR3: CASKRAGENYEQYF

size: .
V: TRBV2
length: 20
J: TRBJ2-5
D: TRBD1
DNA: TGTGCCAGCAGTTCCCCCTCGCCCCCGGGACAGGGCGTCTTCCAAGAGACCCAGTACTTC
CDR3: CASSSPSPPGQGVFQETQYF

size: once
V: TRBV7-2
length: 17
J: TRBJ2-2
D: .
DNA: TGTGCCAGCAGCTTAGAGGCTTGGGGGCAGGGCACCGGGGAGCTGTTTTTT
CDR3: CASSLEAWGQGTGELFF

size: few
V: TRBV24-1
length: 13
J: TRBJ2-1
D: TRBD2
DNA: TGTGCCTCTAGGACTAGCGGGAACGATGAGCAGTTCTTC
CDR3: CASRTSGNDEQFF

size: few
V: TRBV20-1
length: 16
J: TRBJ2-1
D: TRBD2
DNA: TGCAGTGCTAGGGGTCGGGACTACCCTTGGGTCTATGAGCAGTTCTTC
CDR3: CSARGRDYPWVYEQFF

size: .
V: TRBV11-3
length: 15
J: TRBJ2-5
D: TRBD2
DNA: TGTGCCAGCAGCCCGTCCGGGACTACCCAAGAGACCCAGTACTTC
CDR3: CASSPSGTTQETQYF

size: few
V: TRBV5-5
length: 14
J: TRBJ2-7
D: .
DNA: TGTGCCAGCAGCGACAGGTGGGATCACTTTGGGCAGTACTTC
CDR3: CASSDRWDHFGQYF

size: few
V: TRBV7-2
length: 11
J: TRBJ2-4
D: .
DNA: TGTGCCAGCAGCGAGCAAAACATTCAGTACTTC
CDR3: CASSEQNIQYF

size: few
V: TRBV29-1
length: 14
J: TRBJ1-1
D: TRBD1
DNA: TGCAGCGTCGCAGGACAGGGAGGAAGCACTGAAGCTTTCTTT
CDR3: CSVAGQGGSTEAFF

size: .
V: TRBV12-5
length: 14
J: TRBJ2-1
D: TRBD1
DNA: TGTGCTAGTGGTCCCAGGACAGGATACAATGAGCAGTTCTTC
CDR3: CASGPRTGYNEQFF

size: .
V: TRBV6-6
length: 11
J: TRBJ1-1
D: .
DNA: TGTGCCAGCAGTGGGGTTCTCGAAGCTTTCTTT
CDR3: CASSGVLEAFF

size: .
V: TRBV5-1
length: 15
J: TRBJ2-7
D: .
DNA: TGCGCCAGCAGCTTGGGCACCCCTGGTCTCCCGGAGCAGTACTTC
CDR3: CASSLGTPGLPEQYF

size: few
V: TRBV28
length: 14
J: TRBJ2-7
D: TRBD2
DNA: TGTGCCAGCAGCAACCTGGGGGGGAGGTACGAGCAGTACTTC
CDR3: CASSNLGGRYEQYF

size: few
V: TRBV28
length: 14
J: TRBJ2-7
D: TRBD2
DNA: TGTGCCAGCAGGGAGCGGGAGGTCCCCTACGAGCAGTACTTC
CDR3: CASREREVPYEQYF

size: .
V: TRBV7-2
length: 12
J: TRBJ2-1
D: .
DNA: TGTGCCAGCCAGAACAGGTTCAATGAGCAGTTCTTC
CDR3: CASQNRFNEQFF

size: few
V: TRBV20-1
length: 13
J: TRBJ2-7
D: .
DNA: TGCAGTGCTAGAGACCCCCGTGTCGGCGAGCAGTACTTC
CDR3: CSARDPRVGEQYF

size: few
V: TRBV20-1
length: 11
J: TRBJ2-1
D: .
DNA: TGCAGTGCTCCCCTTCCGACTGAGCAGTTCTTC
CDR3: CSAPLPTEQFF

size: .
V: TRBV5-1
length: 15
J: TRBJ1-2
D: .
DNA: TGCGCCAGCAGCTTGGACAAACTCGGGAACTATGGCTACACCTTC
CDR3: CASSLDKLGNYGYTF

size: few
V: TRBV5-5
length: 14
J: TRBJ1-4
D: .
DNA: TGTGCCAGCAGCCCCCAACCGGGACGCGAAAAACTGTTTTTT
CDR3: CASSPQPGREKLFF

size: few
V: TRBV7-2
length: 13
J: TRBJ1-3
D: .
DNA: TGTGCCAGCAGCTTAACGGGGATGAACACCATATATTTT
CDR3: CASSLTGMNTIYF

size: few
V: TRBV4-3
length: 14
J: TRBJ2-1
D: .
DNA: TGCGCCAGCAGCCCCGGAGGTGACTACAATGAGCAGTTCTTC
CDR3: CASSPGGDYNEQFF

size: .
V: TRBV29-1
length: 14
J: TRBJ2-1
D: .
DNA: TGCAGCGTTGTTTCCCCCAGCGGGTACAATGAGCAGTTCTTC
CDR3: CSVVSPSGYNEQFF

size: .
V: TRBV7-9
length: 15
J: TRBJ1-6
D: .
DNA: TGTGCCAGCACAGCCCTGGACAGTTTGAATTCACCCCTCCACTTT
CDR3: CASTALDSLNSPLHF

size: .
V: TRBV7-2
length: 15
J: TRBJ2-4
D: TRBD1
DNA: TGTGCCAGCAGCACTATAGGACAGGGTGGAAACATTCAGTACTTC
CDR3: CASSTIGQGGNIQYF

size: .
V: TRBV14
length: 15
J: TRBJ2-7
D: TRBD1
DNA: TGTGCCAGCAGCTCTTTTAGCGACAGGGCCTACGAGCAGTACTTC
CDR3: CASSSFSDRAYEQYF